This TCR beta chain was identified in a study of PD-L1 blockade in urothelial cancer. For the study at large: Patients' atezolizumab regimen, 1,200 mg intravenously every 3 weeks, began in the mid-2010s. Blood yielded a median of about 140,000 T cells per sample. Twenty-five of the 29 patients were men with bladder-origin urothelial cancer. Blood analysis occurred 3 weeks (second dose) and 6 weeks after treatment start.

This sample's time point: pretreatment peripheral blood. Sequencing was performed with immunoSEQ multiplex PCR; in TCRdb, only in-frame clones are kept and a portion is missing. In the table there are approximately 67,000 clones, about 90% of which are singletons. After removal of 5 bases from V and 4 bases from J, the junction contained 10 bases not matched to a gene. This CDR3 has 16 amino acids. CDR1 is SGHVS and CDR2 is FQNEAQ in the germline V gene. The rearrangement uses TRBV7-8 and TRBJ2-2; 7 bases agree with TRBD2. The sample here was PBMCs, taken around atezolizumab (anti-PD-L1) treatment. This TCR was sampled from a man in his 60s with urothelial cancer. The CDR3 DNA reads TGTGCCAGCAGCACCGGGGGGAGGGCGCGCACCGGGGAGCTGTTTTTT. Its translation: CASSTGGRARTGELFF.